This T cell receptor beta chain was recovered during a study of T-cell memory formation after mild COVID-19. This clonotype was seen a few times. MiXCR, applied by TCRdb to the 5' RACE reads, yields one record per CDR3 protein. This table has under 200,000 distinct CDR3 sequences, under 15% appearing once. There are 15 residues in the CDR3. Germline lookup yields CDR1 SGHVS and CDR2 FQNEAQ. The trim removed 4 bases at V and 3 bases at J, leaving 3 bases unmatched. The sequence was obtained from a man younger than 35 who had mild COVID-19 (a few samples of this study predate the infection). Cell type and time point are not known. The chain couples TRBV7-8 to TRBJ2-7, with 13 bases identical to TRBD2. Sequenced input: PBMCs or a T cell subset sorted from them (not recorded which). CDR3 residues: CASSYGTSGDYEQYV. The CDR3 nucleotides are TGTGCCAGCAGCTACGGGACTAGCGGGGACTACGAGCAGTACGTC.